This entry features one T cell receptor (beta chain) sequence. Its antigen is as yet unknown. The healthy adult donors were HIV-negative and reported no recent acute infections or vaccinations. The donors were all Caucasian adults (living in Nashville, Tennessee). The protocol was immunoSEQ multiplex PCR, while the TCRdb copy is restricted to in-frame clones and leaves out a portion. The repertoire holds some 660,000 clones, with about 80% as singletons. The sample belongs to a study of shared clonotypes between healthy human individuals. Whole-study findings and limits: Rarefaction analysis demonstrated incomplete sorted-subset sequencing notwithstanding large depth.

The length of the CDR3 is 14 residues. V was pared by 3 bases and J by 7 bases, with 12 bases between. Germline lookup yields CDR1 LGHNA and CDR2 YNFKEQ. V gene TRBV4-2 combines with J gene TRBJ1-4, with D maybe TRBD1 (6 bases). The clonotype was recovered from a woman aged 25 to 45 in good health. The specimen was memory CD4+ T cells sorted from blood. As for subset: CD45RA-negative fraction. CDR3 nucleotides: TGTGCCAGCAGCCAGACTCAACAGGGTGAAAAACTGTTTTTT. Protein: CASSQTQQGEKLFF.